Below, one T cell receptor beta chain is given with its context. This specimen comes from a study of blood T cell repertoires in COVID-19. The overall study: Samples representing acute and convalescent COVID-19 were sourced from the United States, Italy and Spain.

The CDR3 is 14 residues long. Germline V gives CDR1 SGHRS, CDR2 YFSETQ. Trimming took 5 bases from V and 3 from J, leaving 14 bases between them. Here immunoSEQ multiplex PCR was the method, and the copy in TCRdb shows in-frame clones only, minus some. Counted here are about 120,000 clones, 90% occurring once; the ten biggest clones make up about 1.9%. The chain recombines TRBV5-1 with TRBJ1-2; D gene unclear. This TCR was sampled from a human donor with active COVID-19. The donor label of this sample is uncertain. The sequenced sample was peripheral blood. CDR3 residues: CASRREVDYYGYTF. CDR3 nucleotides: TGCGCCAGCAGGAGGGAGGTGGACTACTATGGCTACACCTTC.